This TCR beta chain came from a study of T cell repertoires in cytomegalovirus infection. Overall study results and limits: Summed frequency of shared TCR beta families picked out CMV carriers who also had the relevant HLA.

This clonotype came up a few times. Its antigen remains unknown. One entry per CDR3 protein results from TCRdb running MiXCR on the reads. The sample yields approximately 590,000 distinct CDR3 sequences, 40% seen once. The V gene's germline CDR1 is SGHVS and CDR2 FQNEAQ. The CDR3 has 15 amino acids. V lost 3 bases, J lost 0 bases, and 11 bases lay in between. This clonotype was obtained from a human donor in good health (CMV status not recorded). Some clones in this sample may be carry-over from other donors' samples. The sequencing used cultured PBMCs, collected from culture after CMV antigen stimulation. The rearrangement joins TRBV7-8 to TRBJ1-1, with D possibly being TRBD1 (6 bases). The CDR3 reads CASSFRGVLNTEAFF. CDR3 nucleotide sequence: TGTGCCAGCAGCTTCAGGGGCGTACTGAACACTGAAGCTTTCTTT.